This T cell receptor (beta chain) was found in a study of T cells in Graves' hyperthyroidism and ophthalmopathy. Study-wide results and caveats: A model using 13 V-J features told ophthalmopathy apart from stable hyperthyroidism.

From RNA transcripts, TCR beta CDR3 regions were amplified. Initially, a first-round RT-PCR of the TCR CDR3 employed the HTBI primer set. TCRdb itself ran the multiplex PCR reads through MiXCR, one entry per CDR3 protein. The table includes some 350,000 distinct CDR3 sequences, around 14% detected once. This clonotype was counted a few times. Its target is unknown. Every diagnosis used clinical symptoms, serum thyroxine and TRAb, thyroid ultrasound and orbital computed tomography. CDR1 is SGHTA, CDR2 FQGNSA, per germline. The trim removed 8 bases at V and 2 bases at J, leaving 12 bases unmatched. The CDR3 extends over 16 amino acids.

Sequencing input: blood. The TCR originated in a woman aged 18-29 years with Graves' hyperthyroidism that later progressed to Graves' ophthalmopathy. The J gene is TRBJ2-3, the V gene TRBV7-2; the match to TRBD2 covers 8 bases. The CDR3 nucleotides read TGTGCCAGCCGGGAGGGGCCAACTCCTTACACAGATACGCAGTATTTT. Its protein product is CASREGPTPYTDTQYF.